Following are 21 T cell receptor beta chains from one sample sequenced in a study of identifying expanded T cells in peripheral blood. The table came from immunoSEQ multiplex PCR; TCRdb's copy has only in-frame clones and leaves some out. Among roughly 130,000 clones listed, 80% to 90% were seen once. The specimen sequenced was blood. These receptors were obtained from a person aged 18-69 years in good health.

The chain recombines TRBV7-2 with TRBJ1-4, with D perhaps matching TRBD1 (5 bases). This CDR3 region has 13 residues. With 1 base removed from V and 8 bases from J, the gap between germline ends came to 8 bases. Germline V lookup: CDR1 SGHTA, CDR2 FQGNSA. The CDR3 region has the DNA TGTGCCAGCAGCTTAGTTGGGGGGGAAAAACTGTTTTTT. Translated, it gives CASSLVGGEKLFF.

DNA for the CDR3: TGTGCCAGCAGCTCACAAATCGGGGCGGGAGTTGAAGCTTTCTTT. Its translation is CASSSQIGAGVEAFF. This rearrangement joins TRBV7-9 to TRBJ1-1; the D gene is possibly TRBD1 (5 bases). Germline loops: CDR1 SEHNR, CDR2 FQNEAQ (reference sequence). The CDR3 length is 15 residues. Trimming took 4 bases from V and 7 from J, leaving 19 bases between them. Full variable domain (remainder filled in from reference TRBV7-9 and TRBJ1-1): DTGVSQNPRHKITKRGQNVTFRCDPISEHNRLYWYRQTLGQGPEFLTYFQNEAQLEKSRLLSDRFSAERPKGSFSTLEIQRTEQGDSAMYLCASSSQIGAGVEAFFGQGTRLTVV.

The genes are TRBV6-1 and TRBJ1-2; no definite D call. Germline V gives CDR1 MNHNS, CDR2 SASEGT. This CDR3 has 11 amino acids. The ends were cut back, 6 bases at V and 9 bases at J, with 11 bases in the middle. CDR3 protein: CASRYIESYTF. CDR3 in DNA: TGTGCCAGCAGGTACATAGAAAGCTACACCTTC.

V and J are TRBV7-3 and TRBJ1-1; 7 bases map to TRBD1. Per germline, CDR1 SGHTA and CDR2 FQGTGA. V was pared by 1 base and J by 1 base, with 3 bases of the junction left unmatched. This CDR3 is built from 15 residues. In nucleotides, the CDR3 is TGTGCCAGCAGCTTAAAGGGGGCCGGGAACACTGAAGCTTTCTTT. Residues: CASSLKGAGNTEAFF. Full variable domain (missing parts from reference TRBV7-3 and TRBJ1-1): GAGVSQTPSNKVTEKGKYVELRCDPISGHTALYWYRQSLGQGPEFLIYFQGTGAADDSGLPNDRFFAVRPEGSVSTLKIQRTERGDSAVYLCASSLKGAGNTEAFFGQGTRLTVV.

The chain has TRBV29-1 and TRBJ2-1, with 11 bases fitting TRBD1. V gave up 4 bases and J gave up 3 bases; unmatched junction bases: 2. The CDR3 extends over 14 amino acids. Germline V lookup: CDR1 SQVTM, CDR2 ANQGSEA. The CDR3 region has the DNA TGCAGCGTTGTAGGGACAGGGGGCTACAATGAGCAGTTCTTC. Amino acid sequence: CSVVGTGGYNEQFF.

The rearrangement uses TRBV30 and TRBJ2-5; possibly TRBD1 for D (6 bases). Germline V gene data show CDR1 as GTSNPN and CDR2 as SVGIG (reference sequence). There are 13 residues in the CDR3. Trimming left V 2 bases short and J 4 bases short, with 11 bases between. The CDR3 sequence: CAWSLQGRETQYF. CDR3 DNA: TGTGCCTGGAGTCTTCAGGGGCGAGAGACCCAGTACTTC.

This chain joins TRBV4-2 and TRBJ2-2; TRBD2 agrees at 7 bases. The trim removed 6 bases at V and 7 bases at J, leaving 11 bases unmatched. Germline lookup yields CDR1 LGHNA and CDR2 YNFKEQ. The CDR3 is 15 residues long. CDR3 in DNA: TGTGCCAGCAGACCACCCGGGACTACCAACGGGGAGCTGTTTTTT. Residues: CASRPPGTTNGELFF.

The chain uses TRBV29-1 and TRBJ2-1, with 10 bases that match TRBD2. Germline V gene lookup returns CDR1 SQVTM and CDR2 ANQGSEA. This CDR3 is built from 13 residues. V shed 5 bases and J 8 bases; nucleotides not matched to a gene: 6. The CDR3 protein is CSVLRLAGDEQFF. Written as DNA, the CDR3 is TGCAGCGTTCTGAGACTAGCGGGCGATGAGCAGTTCTTC.

The chain combines TRBV18 with TRBJ2-4, with 8 bases that match TRBD1. The V gene end was trimmed by 3 bases and the J gene end by 7 bases; junction bases not matched to a gene: 5. CDR3 length equals 14 residues. Germline V lookup: CDR1 KGHSH, CDR2 LQKENI. The CDR3 coding sequence is TGTGCCAGCTCACCGGACAGGGTGTCGAACATTCAGTACTTC. It encodes CASSPDRVSNIQYF.

In this sample, this clone turned up once. The V call is TRBV27, the J call TRBJ2-1; maybe TRBD2 (6 bases). Germline CDR1 and CDR2: MNHEY and SMNVEV (reference sequence). The CDR3 extends over 13 amino acids. The V end lost 8 bases, the J end lost 5 bases, and 13 bases lay between the germline ends. The CDR3 region has the DNA TGTGCCAGCGGGATCCCGGGGGACAATGAGCAGTTCTTC. This sequence encodes CASGIPGDNEQFF.

The chain links TRBV28 to TRBJ1-5; 7 nucleotides line up with TRBD1. J lost 2 bases, V lost 3 bases, and 4 bases had no gene match. The CDR3 loop spans 15 amino acids. Per germline, CDR1 MDHEN and CDR2 SYDVKM. CDR3 sequence: CASSFAGGGNQPQHF. CDR3 nucleotide sequence: TGTGCCAGCAGTTTCGCAGGGGGTGGCAATCAGCCCCAGCATTTT.

The CDR3 DNA is TGTGCCAGCAGCCTGACAGGGGAGTACGAGCAGTACTTC. It specifies CASSLTGEYEQYF. The rearrangement links TRBV5-6 to TRBJ2-7, with 8 bases lining up with TRBD1. This CDR3 has 13 amino acids. The V gene's germline CDR1 is SGHDT and CDR2 YYEEEE. The ends lost 4 bases at V and 4 bases at J; junction bases unmatched: 4.

The rearrangement joins TRBV6-5 to TRBJ2-7; no definite D call. CDR1 and CDR2 from the germline V gene are MNHEY and SVGAGI. There are 14 residues in the CDR3. The ends were cut back, 2 bases at V and 3 bases at J, with 11 bases in the middle. The CDR3 sequence: CASSYGRYGYEQYF. The CDR3 DNA reads TGTGCCAGCAGTTACGGGCGGTACGGCTACGAGCAGTACTTC.

The V call is TRBV11-2, the J call TRBJ1-4, with 7 bases that match TRBD1. Germline V gene lookup returns CDR1 SGHAT and CDR2 FQNNGV. This CDR3 contains 16 residues. The J segment lost 4 bases and the V segment lost 5 bases, leaving 10 bases of the junction unmatched. CDR3 DNA sequence: TGTGCCAGCAGCGAATCCGGGGGACAGAGTAATGAAAAACTGTTTTTT. The encoded protein is CASSESGGQSNEKLFF.

The chain has TRBV9 and TRBJ2-3; weak D call: TRBD2 (5 bases). The V end lost 3 bases, the J end lost 10 bases, and 15 bases lay between the germline ends. Germline V lookup: CDR1 SGDLS, CDR2 YYNGEE. This CDR3 comprises 13 residues. CDR3 DNA sequence: TGTGCCAGCAGCGAATGGACTGGACCCCCGCAGTATTTT. It is translated as CASSEWTGPPQYF.

This chain joins TRBV7-2 and TRBJ1-1, with TRBD1 matching over 8 bases. The germline V gene has CDR1 SGHTA and CDR2 FQGNSA. Trimming cost V 5 bases and J 4 bases; bases outside gene matches: 9. This CDR3 has 15 residues. The CDR3 coding sequence is TGTGCCAGCAGCCCTGGTAGGACAGGGCTCACTGAAGCTTTCTTT. Protein: CASSPGRTGLTEAFF.

The V call is TRBV2, the J call TRBJ2-3; D unclear. This CDR3 comprises 15 residues. Trimming took 7 bases from V and 6 from J, leaving 20 bases between them. The V gene's germline CDR1 is SNHLY and CDR2 FYNNEI. The CDR3 coding sequence is TGTGCCAGCACCATCGCAGCCGCGCACGTTGATACGCAGTATTTT. Residues: CASTIAAAHVDTQYF.

The CDR3 nucleotides read TGTGCCAGCAGTGCGGACAGGGTTCGGGCAAGGGCGTTCTTC. Translating it yields CASSADRVRARAFF. This chain links TRBV2 with TRBJ2-1; 8 positions match TRBD1. J gave up 15 bases and V 4 bases, and 14 bases lay outside the gene matches. The CDR3 runs 14 residues. The germline V gene has CDR1 SNHLY and CDR2 FYNNEI.

This clone was picked up one time. This chain uses TRBV7-3 with TRBJ2-3; TRBD1 aligns across 10 bases. Germline V gene data show CDR1 as SGHTA and CDR2 as FQGTGA. The J segment lost 6 bases and the V segment lost 7 bases, leaving 7 bases of the junction unmatched. The CDR3 length is 14 residues. In DNA form, the CDR3 reads TGTGCCAGCAACCGAGGGACAGGGGATGATACGCAGTATTTT. Translation: CASNRGTGDDTQYF.

A few counts support this clone. The rearrangement joins TRBV18 to TRBJ1-5, with 8 bases aligning to TRBD1. This CDR3 has 15 amino acids. In germline, CDR1 is KGHSH, CDR2 LQKENI. The J segment lost 5 bases and the V segment lost 2 bases, leaving 5 bases of the junction unmatched. For the CDR3, the DNA is TGTGCCAGCTCACCAGGACAGGGAGGAGATCAGCCCCAGCATTTT. Translation gives CASSPGQGGDQPQHF.

V is TRBV19 and J is TRBJ2-6; 8 nucleotides align to TRBD1. In germline, CDR1 is LNHDA, CDR2 SQIVND (reference sequence). The V segment lost 5 bases and the J segment 1 base; nucleotides outside the gene matches: 10. The CDR3 covers 18 residues. CDR3 nucleotides: TGTGCCAGTAGTTCGCGGGCAGGGGGCTTATCTGGGGCCAACGTCCTGACTTTC. It yields the protein CASSSRAGGLSGANVLTF.